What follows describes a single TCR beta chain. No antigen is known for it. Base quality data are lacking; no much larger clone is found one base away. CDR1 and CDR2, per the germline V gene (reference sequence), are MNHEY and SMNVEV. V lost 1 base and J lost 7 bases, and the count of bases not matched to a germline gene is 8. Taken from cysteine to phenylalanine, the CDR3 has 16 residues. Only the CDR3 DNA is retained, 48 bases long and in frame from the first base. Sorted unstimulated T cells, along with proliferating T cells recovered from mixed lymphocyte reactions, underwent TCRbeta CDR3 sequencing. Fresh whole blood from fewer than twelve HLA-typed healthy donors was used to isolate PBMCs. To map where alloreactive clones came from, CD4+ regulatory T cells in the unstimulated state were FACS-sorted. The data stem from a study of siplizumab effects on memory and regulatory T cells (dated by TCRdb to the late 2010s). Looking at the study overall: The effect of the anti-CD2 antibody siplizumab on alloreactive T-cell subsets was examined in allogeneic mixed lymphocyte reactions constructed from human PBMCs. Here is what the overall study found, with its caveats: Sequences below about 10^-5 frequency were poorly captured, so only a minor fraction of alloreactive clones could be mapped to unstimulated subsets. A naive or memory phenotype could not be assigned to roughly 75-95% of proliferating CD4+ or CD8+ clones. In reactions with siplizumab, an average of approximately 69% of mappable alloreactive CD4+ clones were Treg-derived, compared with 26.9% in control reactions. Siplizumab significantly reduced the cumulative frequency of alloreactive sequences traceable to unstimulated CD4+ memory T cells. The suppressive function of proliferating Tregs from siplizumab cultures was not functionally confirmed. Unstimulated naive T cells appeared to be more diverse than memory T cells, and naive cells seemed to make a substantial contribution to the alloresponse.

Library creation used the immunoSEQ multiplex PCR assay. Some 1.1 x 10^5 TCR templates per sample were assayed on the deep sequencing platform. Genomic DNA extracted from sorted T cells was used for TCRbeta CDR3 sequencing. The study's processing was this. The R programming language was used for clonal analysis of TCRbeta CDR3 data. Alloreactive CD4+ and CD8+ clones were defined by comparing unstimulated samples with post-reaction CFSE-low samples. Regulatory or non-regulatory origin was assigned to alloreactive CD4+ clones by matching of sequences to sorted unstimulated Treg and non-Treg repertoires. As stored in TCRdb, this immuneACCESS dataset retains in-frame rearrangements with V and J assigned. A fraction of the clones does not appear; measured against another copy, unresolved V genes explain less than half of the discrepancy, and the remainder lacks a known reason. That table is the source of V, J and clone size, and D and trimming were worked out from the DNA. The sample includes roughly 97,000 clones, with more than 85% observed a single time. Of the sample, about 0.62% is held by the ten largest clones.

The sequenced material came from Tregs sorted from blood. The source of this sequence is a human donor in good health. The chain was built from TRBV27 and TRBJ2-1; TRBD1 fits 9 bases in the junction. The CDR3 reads CASSLWGHRGLNEQFF. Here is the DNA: TGTGCCAGCAGTTTATGGGGGCACAGGGGGCTAAATGAGCAGTTCTTC.